This T cell receptor beta chain was sequenced for a study of blood T cell repertoires in COVID-19. Turning to the study itself: There were acute and convalescent COVID-19 samples, and they came from the United States, Italy and Spain. From T cells, B-cell-depleted T cells, or PBMCs came the material, which was cDNA or gDNA.

Trimming cost V 2 bases and J 0 bases, with 9 bases left between them. From germline, CDR1 is MNHEY and CDR2 SVGAGI. The CDR3 contains 15 residues. Methods used by the authors: Cell counts per sample came from amplifying reference gene primers. Using immunoSEQ multiplex PCR, the repertoire was profiled, and TCRdb retains in-frame clones only, with some absent. V and J calls and clone size are as listed in that table; D and trimming were resolved from the DNA. Of 95,000 or so clones listed, about 80% are singletons. The TCR originated in a human donor in a cohort sampled during active COVID-19. The chain joins TRBV6-5 to TRBJ2-3, with a tentative D call TRBD1 (5 bases). The sample comprised peripheral blood. The CDR3 DNA is TGTGCCAGCAGTTACAGGGGCACCAGCACAGATACGCAGTATTTT. Its translation: CASSYRGTSTDTQYF.